This T cell receptor beta chain stems from a study of shared clonotypes between healthy human individuals. Across the whole study: The plates for each donor numbered three CD4 naive, three CD4 memory, two CD8 naive and one CD8 memory.

Findings of the study overall: Larger estimated richness was generally seen in naive subsets than in memory subsets.

Authors' processing steps: Junction-only sequences produced by ImmunoSEQ had no quality scores, so filtering differed. Method: immunoSEQ multiplex PCR; TCRdb's copy keeps in-frame clones and lacks some. V and J calls plus clone size are reproduced from that table; the DNA served to infer D and trimming. This table has millions of clones, just over 90% appearing once. This clone has a handful of counts. The antigen remains unidentified. The sample holds other DNA sequences that translate to the same CDR3. The naive CD8 population came from CD45RO-negative cells selected for CCR7, without terminally differentiated effector memory CD45RA+ cells. Adults of Caucasian background living in Nashville, Tennessee made up all donors. V shed 2 bases and J shed 0 bases, with 5 bases lying between them. Germline lookup yields CDR1 SGHTA and CDR2 FQGTGA. The CDR3 spans 13 residues.

The chain joins TRBV7-3 to TRBJ2-7, with no clear D. The sequencing sample was made of naive CD8+ T cells from PBMCs. The source of this sequence is a man aged 18 to 29 in good health. Some clones in this sample may be carry-over from other donors' samples. CDR3 bases: TGTGCCAGCAGCTTAGGGCCCTCCTACGAGCAGTACTTC. It specifies CASSLGPSYEQYF.